Below, one TCR beta chain is given with its context. The data were obtained in a study of blood T cell repertoires in COVID-19. Study information: Sample material is recorded as cDNA or gDNA derived from T cells, B-cell-depleted T cells, or PBMCs.

Clones were sequenced by immunoSEQ multiplex PCR, and TCRdb holds only the in-frame ones, with some missing. The sample consists of 30,000 to 35,000 clones, about 88% of them appearing once. The sequence was collected from a man aged 70-80 years with acute or convalescent COVID-19. The specimen was peripheral blood.

CDR3 protein: CASRRQKASGNTIYF. The DNA for the CDR3 is TGTGCCAGCAGGAGACAAAAAGCAAGTGGAAACACCATATATTTT. This sequence joins TRBV6-6 and TRBJ1-3; D gene ambiguous. Germline-derived CDR1 and CDR2 are MNHNY and SVGAGI (reference sequence). The V gene lost 6 bases and the J gene lost 3 bases, with 15 bases spanning the gap. CDR3 size: 15 residues.